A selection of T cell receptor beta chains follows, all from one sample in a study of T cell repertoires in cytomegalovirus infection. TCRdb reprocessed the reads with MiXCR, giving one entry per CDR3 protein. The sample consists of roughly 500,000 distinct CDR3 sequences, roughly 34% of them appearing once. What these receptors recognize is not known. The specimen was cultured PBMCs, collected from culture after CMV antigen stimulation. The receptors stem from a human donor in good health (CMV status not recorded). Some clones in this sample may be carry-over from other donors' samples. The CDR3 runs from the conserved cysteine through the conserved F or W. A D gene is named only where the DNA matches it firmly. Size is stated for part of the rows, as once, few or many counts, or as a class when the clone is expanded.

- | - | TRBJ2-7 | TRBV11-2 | CASSLVASDYYEQYF | TGTGCCAGCAGCTTAGTGGCTAGCGACTACTACGAGCAGTACTTC
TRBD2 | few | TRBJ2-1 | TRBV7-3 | CASSSLAGPSYNEQFF | TGTGCCAGCAGCTCACTAGCGGGTCCTTCCTACAATGAGCAGTTCTTC
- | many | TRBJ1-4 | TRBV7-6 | CASSPIPGWSEKLFF | TGTGCCAGCAGCCCGATACCGGGGTGGAGTGAAAAACTGTTTTTT
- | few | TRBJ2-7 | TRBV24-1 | CATSDGSHEQYF | TGTGCCACCAGTGACGGTTCCCACGAGCAGTACTTC
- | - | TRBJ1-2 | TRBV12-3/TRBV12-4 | CASSTLQEIYGYTF | TGTGCCAGCAGTACACTACAGGAAATCTATGGCTACACCTTC
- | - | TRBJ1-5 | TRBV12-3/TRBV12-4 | CASSLRAVLGGQPQHF | TGTGCCAGCAGTTTACGGGCAGTCTTAGGTGGGCAGCCCCAGCATTTT
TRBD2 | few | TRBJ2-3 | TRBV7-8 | CASSMTSGSSTQYF | TGTGCCAGCAGCATGACTAGCGGGAGTTCAACGCAGTATTTT
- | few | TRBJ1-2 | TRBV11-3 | CASSQRTYGYTF | TGTGCCAGCAGCCAGCGGACCTATGGCTACACCTTC
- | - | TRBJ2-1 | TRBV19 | CASSTSGVVEQFF | TGTGCCAGTAGTACATCGGGAGTGGTTGAGCAGTTCTTC
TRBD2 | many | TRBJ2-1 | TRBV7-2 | CASSLRGLAEVYNEQFF | TGTGCCAGCAGCTTACGAGGGCTAGCGGAAGTTTACAATGAGCAGTTCTTC
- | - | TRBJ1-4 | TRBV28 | CASRTDYGNEKLFF | TGTGCCAGCAGGACAGATTATGGTAATGAAAAACTGTTTTTT
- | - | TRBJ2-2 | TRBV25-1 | CASRGWSGRSGELFF | TGTGCCAGCAGGGGTTGGAGCGGAAGGTCCGGGGAGCTGTTTTTT
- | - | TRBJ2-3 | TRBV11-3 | CASSLGRGATDTQYF | TGTGCCAGCAGCTTAGGCCGGGGAGCAACAGATACGCAGTATTTT